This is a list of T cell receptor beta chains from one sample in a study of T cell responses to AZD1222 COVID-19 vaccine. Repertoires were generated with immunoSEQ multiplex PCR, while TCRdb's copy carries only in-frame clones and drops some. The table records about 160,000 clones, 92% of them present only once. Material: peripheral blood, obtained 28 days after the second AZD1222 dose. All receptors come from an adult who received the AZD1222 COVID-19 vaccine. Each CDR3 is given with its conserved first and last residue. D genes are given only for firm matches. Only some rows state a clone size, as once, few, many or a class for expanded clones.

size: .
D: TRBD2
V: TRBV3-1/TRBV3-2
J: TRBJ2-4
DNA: TGTGCCAGCAGCCCTGGTGCTAGCGGGGGGGCATGGGTTTTCAAAAACATTCAGTACTTC
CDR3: CASSPGASGGAWVFKNIQYF

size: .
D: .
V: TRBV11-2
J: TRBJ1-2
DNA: TGTGCCAGCAGCTTAGACCCTGCGGCACTCTCTAACTATGGCTACACCTTC
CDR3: CASSLDPAALSNYGYTF

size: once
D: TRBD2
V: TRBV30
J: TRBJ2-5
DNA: TGTGCCCTGGGACTAGCGGTCCAAGAGACCCAGTACTTC
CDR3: CALGLAVQETQYF

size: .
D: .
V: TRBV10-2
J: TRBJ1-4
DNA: TGCGCCAGCAGTCCGACGGGACGAACTAATGAAAAACTGTTTTTT
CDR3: CASSPTGRTNEKLFF

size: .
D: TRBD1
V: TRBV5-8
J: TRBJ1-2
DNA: TGTGCCAGCACACGGACAGGGAAGGGTTTTCATGGCTACACCTTC
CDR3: CASTRTGKGFHGYTF

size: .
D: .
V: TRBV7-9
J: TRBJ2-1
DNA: TGTGCCAGCAGCTTAGGCTTAGGGGACGTAAACAATGAGCAGTTCTTC
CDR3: CASSLGLGDVNNEQFF

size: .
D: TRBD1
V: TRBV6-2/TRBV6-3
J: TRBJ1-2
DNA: TGTGCCAGCAGCTCCGGTCCGGGACAGGGGGCGAGTTATGGCTACACCTTC
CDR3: CASSSGPGQGASYGYTF

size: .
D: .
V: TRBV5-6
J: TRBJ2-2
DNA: TGTGCCAGCAGCTTATGGAGGACGAACACCGGGGAGCTGTTTTTT
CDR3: CASSLWRTNTGELFF

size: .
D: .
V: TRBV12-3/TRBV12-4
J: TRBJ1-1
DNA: TGTGCCAGCAGCCTCCGTTTGACTGAAGCTTTCTTT
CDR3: CASSLRLTEAFF

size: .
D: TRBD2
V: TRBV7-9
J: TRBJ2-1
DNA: TGTGCCAGCAGCCCGCCCTGGCGGGGGGGCCTGGATGAGCAGTTCTTC
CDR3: CASSPPWRGGLDEQFF

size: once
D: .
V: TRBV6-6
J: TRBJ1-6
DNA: TGTGCCAGCAGCCGCCCTCTAACCAGAGGCCTGGGCTCCTATAATTCACCCCTCCACTTT
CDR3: CASSRPLTRGLGSYNSPLHF

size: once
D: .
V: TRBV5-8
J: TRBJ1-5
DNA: TGTGCCAGCAGCTTGGACAGGTTCAATCAGCCCCAGCATTTT
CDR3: CASSLDRFNQPQHF

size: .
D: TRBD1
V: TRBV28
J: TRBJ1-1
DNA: TGTGCCAGCAGTTTAAGACAGGGACGAGCTTTCTTT
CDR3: CASSLRQGRAFF

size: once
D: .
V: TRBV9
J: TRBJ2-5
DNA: TGTGCCAGCAGCGTAGCTCAGGGGGGTCTAGGAGAGACCCAGTACTTC
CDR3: CASSVAQGGLGETQYF

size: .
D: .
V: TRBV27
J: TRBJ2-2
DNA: TGTGCCAGCCATATCGATAGTACGGGGACTAACACCGGGGAGCTGTTTTTT
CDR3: CASHIDSTGTNTGELFF

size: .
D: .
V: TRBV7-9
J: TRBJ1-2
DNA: TGTGCCAGCAGCCCGCAGGGATATGGCTACACCTTC
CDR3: CASSPQGYGYTF

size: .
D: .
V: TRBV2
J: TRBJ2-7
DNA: TGTGCCAGCAGAGAAGGACATTCAAACAACGAGCAGTACTTC
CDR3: CASREGHSNNEQYF

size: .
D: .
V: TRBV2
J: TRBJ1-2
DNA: TGTGCCAGCAGGCCTAGGGTACAGCCTCTTTATGGCTACACCTTC
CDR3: CASRPRVQPLYGYTF

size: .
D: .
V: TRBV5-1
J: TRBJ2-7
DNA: TGCGCCAGCAGCTCTCTGAGGGGGGGCAGAGACGAGCAGTACTTC
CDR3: CASSSLRGGRDEQYF

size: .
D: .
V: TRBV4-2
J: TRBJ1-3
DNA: TGTGCCAGCGGAGAGTACACCATATATTTT
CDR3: CASGEYTIYF

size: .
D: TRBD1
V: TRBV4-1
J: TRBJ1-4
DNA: TGCGCCAGCAGCCACCCAAGGACAGGGGATAACAATGAAAAACTGTTTTTT
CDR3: CASSHPRTGDNNEKLFF

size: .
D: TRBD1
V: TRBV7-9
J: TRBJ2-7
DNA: TGTGCCAGCAGCCTTACCGCAGGGGGCTTCTCCTACGAGCAGTACTTC
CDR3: CASSLTAGGFSYEQYF

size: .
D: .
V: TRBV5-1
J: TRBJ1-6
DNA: TGCGCCAGCAGCTTGGGGGACACATCACCCCTCCACTTT
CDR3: CASSLGDTSPLHF

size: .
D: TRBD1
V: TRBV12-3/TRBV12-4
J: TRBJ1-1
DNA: TGTGCCAGCAGTTCTCGACAGGGGTCCGAAGCTTTCTTT
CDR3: CASSSRQGSEAFF

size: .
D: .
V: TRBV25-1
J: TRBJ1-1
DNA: TGTGCCAGCAGTGACGATTTCGGAACTATGAACACTGAAGCTTTCTTT
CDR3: CASSDDFGTMNTEAFF

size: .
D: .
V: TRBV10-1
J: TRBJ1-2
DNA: TGCGCCAGCAGTGAGTCCCCCTGGGTCTTC
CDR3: CASSESPWVF

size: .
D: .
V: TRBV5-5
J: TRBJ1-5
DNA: TGTGCCAGCAGCTTGTTCCAGAGGAATCAGCCCCAGCATTTT
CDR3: CASSLFQRNQPQHF

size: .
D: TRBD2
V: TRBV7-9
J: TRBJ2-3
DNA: TGTGCCAGCAGCTTAGAACGGGGGGGCCAAGATACGCAGTATTTT
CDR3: CASSLERGGQDTQYF

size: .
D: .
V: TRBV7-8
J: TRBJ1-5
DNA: TGTGCCAGCAGCTTATATGGGGTTTCTCAGCCCCAGCATTTT
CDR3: CASSLYGVSQPQHF

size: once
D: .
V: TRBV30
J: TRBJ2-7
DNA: TGTGCCTGGAGTGCGGTCCACGAGCAGTACTTC
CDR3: CAWSAVHEQYF

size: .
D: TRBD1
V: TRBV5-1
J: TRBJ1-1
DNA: TGCGCCAGCAGCCTCTGGTCCGGGACAGGGGGGACTGAAGCTTTCTTT
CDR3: CASSLWSGTGGTEAFF

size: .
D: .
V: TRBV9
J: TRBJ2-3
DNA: TGTGCCAGCAGCGTAGTGCCAGGGGCAGATACGCAGTATTTT
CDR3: CASSVVPGADTQYF

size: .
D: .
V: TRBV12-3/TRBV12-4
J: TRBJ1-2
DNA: TGTGCCAGCAGTTTACATGCTAACTATGGCTACACCTTC
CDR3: CASSLHANYGYTF

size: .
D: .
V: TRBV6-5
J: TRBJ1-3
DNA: TGTGCCAGCGGGTCCCTCACTGGAAACACCATATATTTT
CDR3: CASGSLTGNTIYF

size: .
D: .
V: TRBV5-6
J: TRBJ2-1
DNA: TGTGCCAGCAGCTACGACTGGAGGGGAATAGACAATGAGCAGTTCTTC
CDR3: CASSYDWRGIDNEQFF

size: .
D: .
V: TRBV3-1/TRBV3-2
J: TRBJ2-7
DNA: TGTGCCAGCAGCGGAGCCGACTTCTCCTACGAGCAGTACTTC
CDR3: CASSGADFSYEQYF

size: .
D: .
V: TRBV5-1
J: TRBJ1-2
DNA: TGCGCCAGCAGCTTGAGGCAGGAGGACGGCTACACCTTC
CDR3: CASSLRQEDGYTF

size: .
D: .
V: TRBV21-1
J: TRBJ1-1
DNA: TGTGCCAGCGGGGGACACTACACTGAAGCTTTCTTT
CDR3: CASGGHYTEAFF

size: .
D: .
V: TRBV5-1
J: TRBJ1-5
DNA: TGCGCCAGCAGCTTGGATACCGGCAATCAGCCCCAGCATTTT
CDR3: CASSLDTGNQPQHF

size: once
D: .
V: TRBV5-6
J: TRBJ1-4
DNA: TGTGCCAGCAGCTTGGAGCGCGGGGAAAAACTGTTTTTT
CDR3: CASSLERGEKLFF

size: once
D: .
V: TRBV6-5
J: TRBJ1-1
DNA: TGTGCCAGCAGTTTATCTTTGGGGGCTGAGAACACTGAAGCTTTCTTT
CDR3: CASSLSLGAENTEAFF

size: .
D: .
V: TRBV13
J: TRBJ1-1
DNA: TGTGCCAGCAGCTTCAGAGGGGTATCTGAAGCTTTCTTT
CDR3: CASSFRGVSEAFF

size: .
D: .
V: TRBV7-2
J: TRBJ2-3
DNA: TGTGCCAGCTCAAGGTCTACAGATACGCAGTATTTT
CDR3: CASSRSTDTQYF

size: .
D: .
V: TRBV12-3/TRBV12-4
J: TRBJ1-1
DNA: TGTGCCAGCAGTTTCTCATACACTGAAGCTTTCTTT
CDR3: CASSFSYTEAFF

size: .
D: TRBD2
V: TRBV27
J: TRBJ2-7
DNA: TGTGCCAGCAGATTTCGTGGGGGATCTAGCGGAGCCTACGAGCAGTACTTC
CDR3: CASRFRGGSSGAYEQYF

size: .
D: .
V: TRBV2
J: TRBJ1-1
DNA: TGTGCCAGCAGTGACCGGGTCGGGACTGAAGCTTTCTTT
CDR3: CASSDRVGTEAFF

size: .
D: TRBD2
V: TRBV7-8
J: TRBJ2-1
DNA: TGTGCCAGCACCCAAAATAGAGCGGGGGGTACCTACAATGAGCAGTTCTTC
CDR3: CASTQNRAGGTYNEQFF